This TCR beta chain derives from a study of cytomegalovirus exposure and HLA in healthy donors. Overall study results and limits: Rare sequences made up most TCRs, while some public TCRs were found in many donors. In vitro checks showed that a few CMV-associated chains really do target CMV antigens. The HLA-A and HLA-B alleles of most subjects were reportedly predicted accurately from TCR beta sequences.

Primers included in the PCR were 60 Vbeta and 13 Jbeta primers. Measured with immunoSEQ multiplex PCR; TCRdb has only the in-frame clones, and not every one. The table includes about 200,000 clones, roughly 80% detected once. Of note for this clone: The antigen remains unidentified.

Germline V lookup: CDR1 GTSNPN, CDR2 SVGIG (reference sequence). This CDR3 has 16 amino acids. V was pared by 1 base and J by 1 base, with 15 bases between. The receptor was derived from a woman aged 25 to 45 in good health and CMV-seronegative. The sequenced sample was PBMCs. The rearrangement uses TRBV30 and TRBJ2-3; a weak D match, TRBD2 (6 bases). CDR3 coding DNA: TGTGCCTGGAGTGCCAGGATCTCGGGAGGCACAGATACGCAGTATTTT. Translating gives CAWSARISGGTDTQYF.